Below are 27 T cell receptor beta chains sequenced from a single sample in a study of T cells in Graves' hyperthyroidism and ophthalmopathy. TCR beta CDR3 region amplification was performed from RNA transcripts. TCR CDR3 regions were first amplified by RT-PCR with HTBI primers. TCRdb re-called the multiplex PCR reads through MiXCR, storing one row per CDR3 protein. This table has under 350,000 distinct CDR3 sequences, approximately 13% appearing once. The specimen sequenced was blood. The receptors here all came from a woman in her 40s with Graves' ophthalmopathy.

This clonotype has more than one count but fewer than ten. The CDR3 coding sequence is TGTGCCAGCAGCTTAGTCGGGCTAGCGGGGGGCTACAATGAGCAGTTCTTC. Its translation is CASSLVGLAGGYNEQFF. This sequence joins TRBV7-9 and TRBJ2-1; TRBD2 matches at 11 bases. CDR3 length: 17 residues. The V and J ends lost 1 base and 3 bases, in that order; junction bases with no gene match: 5. CDR1 is SEHNR, CDR2 FQNEAQ, per germline (reference sequence).

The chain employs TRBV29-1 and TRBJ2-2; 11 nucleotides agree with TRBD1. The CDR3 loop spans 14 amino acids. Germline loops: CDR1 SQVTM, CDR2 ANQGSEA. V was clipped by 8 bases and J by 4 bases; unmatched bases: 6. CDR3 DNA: TGCAGCTTCCGGGACAGGGGGGTCACCGGGGAGCTGTTTTTT. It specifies CSFRDRGVTGELFF.

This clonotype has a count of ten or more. In DNA, the CDR3 is TGTGCCAGCAGCCTAGGGTTTGGGAAAGGCTACACCTTC. Encoded protein: CASSLGFGKGYTF. The chain combines TRBV11-2 with TRBJ1-2; no definite D call. The germline V gene encodes CDR1 SGHAT and CDR2 FQNNGV. Trimming removed 5 bases at V and 8 bases at J, with 15 bases between. The CDR3 is made up of 13 amino acids.

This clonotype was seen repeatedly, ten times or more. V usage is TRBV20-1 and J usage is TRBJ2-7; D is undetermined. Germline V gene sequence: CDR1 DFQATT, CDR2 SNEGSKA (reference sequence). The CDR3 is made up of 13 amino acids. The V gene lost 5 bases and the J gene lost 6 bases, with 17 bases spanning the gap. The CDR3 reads CSAAELALVEQYF. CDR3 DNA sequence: TGCAGTGCTGCGGAACTGGCTCTCGTCGAGCAGTACTTC.

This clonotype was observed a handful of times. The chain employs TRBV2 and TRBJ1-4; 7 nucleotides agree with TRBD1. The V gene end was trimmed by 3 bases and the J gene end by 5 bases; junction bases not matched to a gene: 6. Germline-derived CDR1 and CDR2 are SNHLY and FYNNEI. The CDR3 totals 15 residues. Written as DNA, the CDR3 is TGTGCCAGCAGTGACCCCGGGACAGAGAATGAAAAACTGTTTTTT. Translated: CASSDPGTENEKLFF.

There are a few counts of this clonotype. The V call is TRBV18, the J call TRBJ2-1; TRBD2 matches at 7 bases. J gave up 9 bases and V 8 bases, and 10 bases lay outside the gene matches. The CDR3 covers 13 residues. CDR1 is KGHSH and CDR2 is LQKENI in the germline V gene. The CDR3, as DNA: TGTGCCAGCCCGAAGATAGCGGGTGGTGAGCAGTTCTTC. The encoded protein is CASPKIAGGEQFF.

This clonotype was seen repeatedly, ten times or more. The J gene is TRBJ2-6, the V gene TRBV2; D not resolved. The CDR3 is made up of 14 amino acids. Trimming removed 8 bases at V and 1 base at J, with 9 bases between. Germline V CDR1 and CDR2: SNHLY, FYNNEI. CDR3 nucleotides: TGTGCCAGCCGGGTTGGGTCTGGGGCCAACGTCCTGACTTTC. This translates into CASRVGSGANVLTF.

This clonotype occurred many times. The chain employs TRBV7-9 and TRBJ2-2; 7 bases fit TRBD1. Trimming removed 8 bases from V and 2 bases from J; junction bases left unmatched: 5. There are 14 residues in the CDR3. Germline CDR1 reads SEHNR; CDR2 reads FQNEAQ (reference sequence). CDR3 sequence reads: CASAGTENTGELFF. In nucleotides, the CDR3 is TGTGCCAGCGCCGGGACAGAAAACACCGGGGAGCTGTTTTTT.

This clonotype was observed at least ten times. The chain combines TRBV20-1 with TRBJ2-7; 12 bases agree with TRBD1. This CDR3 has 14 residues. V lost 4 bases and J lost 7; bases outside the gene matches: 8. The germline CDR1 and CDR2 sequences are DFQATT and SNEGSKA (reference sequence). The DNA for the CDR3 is TGCAGTGCTACCCCCGGGACAGGGGGCCGGGAGCAGTACTTC. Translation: CSATPGTGGREQYF.

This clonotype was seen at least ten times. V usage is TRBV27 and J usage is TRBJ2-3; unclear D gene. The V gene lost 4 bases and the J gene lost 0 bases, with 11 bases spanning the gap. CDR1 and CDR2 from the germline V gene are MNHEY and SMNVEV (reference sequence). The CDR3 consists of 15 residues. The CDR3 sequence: CASSSSGFSTDTQYF. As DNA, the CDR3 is TGTGCCAGCAGTTCCTCCGGGTTTAGCACAGATACGCAGTATTTT.

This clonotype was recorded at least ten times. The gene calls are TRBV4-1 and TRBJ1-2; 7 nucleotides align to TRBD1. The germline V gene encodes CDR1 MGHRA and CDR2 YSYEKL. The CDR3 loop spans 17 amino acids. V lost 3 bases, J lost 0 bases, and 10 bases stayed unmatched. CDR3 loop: CASSQVTGTPTNYGYTF. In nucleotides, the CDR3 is TGCGCCAGCAGCCAGGTGACAGGGACGCCCACTAACTATGGCTACACCTTC.

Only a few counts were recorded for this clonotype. This CDR3 reads CASSRTYDNEKLFF. The CDR3 nucleotides read TGTGCCAGCAGTCGGACCTACGACAATGAAAAACTGTTTTTT. J is TRBJ1-4 and V is TRBV27; unclear D gene. Trimming took 5 bases from V and 5 from J, leaving 12 bases between them. In germline, CDR1 is MNHEY, CDR2 SMNVEV (reference sequence). This CDR3 has 14 amino acids.

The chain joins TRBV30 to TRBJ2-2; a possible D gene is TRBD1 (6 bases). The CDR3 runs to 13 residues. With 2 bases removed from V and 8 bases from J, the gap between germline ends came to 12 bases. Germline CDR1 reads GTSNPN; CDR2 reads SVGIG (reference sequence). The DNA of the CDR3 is TGTGCCTGGAGTCCCGGACAGAAAGGGGAGCTGTTTTTT. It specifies CAWSPGQKGELFF.

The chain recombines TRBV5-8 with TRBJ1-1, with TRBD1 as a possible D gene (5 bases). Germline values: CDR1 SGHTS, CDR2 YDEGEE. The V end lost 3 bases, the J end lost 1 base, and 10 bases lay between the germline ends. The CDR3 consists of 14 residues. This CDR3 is CASSWGNPNTEAFF. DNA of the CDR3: TGTGCCAGCAGCTGGGGGAACCCGAACACTGAAGCTTTCTTT.

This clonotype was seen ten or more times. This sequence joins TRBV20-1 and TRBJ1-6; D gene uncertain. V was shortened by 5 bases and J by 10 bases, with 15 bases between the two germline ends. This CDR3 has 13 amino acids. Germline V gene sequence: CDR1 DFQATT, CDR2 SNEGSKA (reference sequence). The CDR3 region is CSAGRSGDSPLHF. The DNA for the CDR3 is TGCAGTGCTGGACGGTCAGGCGACTCACCCCTCCACTTT.

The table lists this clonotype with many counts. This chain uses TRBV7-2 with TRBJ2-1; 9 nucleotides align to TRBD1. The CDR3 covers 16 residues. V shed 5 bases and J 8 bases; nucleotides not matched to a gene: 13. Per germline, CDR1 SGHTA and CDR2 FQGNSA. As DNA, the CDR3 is TGTGCCAGCAGCCCCCCTTGGGGGGACAGGGCGTATGAGCAGTTCTTC. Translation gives CASSPPWGDRAYEQFF.

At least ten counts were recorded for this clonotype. CDR3 DNA sequence: TGTGCTAGTGGTTTGAAACCCCTCGGGACAGCCTCTTCCACAGATACGCAGTATTTT. Translating it yields CASGLKPLGTASSTDTQYF. The J gene is TRBJ2-3, the V gene TRBV12-5, with 7 bases matching TRBD1. The length of the CDR3 is 19 residues. The V gene end was trimmed by 2 bases and the J gene end by 2 bases; junction bases not matched to a gene: 16. The germline V gene has CDR1 LGHNT and CDR2 FRNRAP.

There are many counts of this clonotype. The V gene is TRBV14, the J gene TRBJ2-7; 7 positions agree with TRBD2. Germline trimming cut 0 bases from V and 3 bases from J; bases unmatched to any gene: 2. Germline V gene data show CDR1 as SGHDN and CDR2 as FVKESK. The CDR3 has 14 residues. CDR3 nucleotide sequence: TGTGCCAGCAGCCAAGACTCGGGGGGCTACGAGCAGTACTTC. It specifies CASSQDSGGYEQYF.

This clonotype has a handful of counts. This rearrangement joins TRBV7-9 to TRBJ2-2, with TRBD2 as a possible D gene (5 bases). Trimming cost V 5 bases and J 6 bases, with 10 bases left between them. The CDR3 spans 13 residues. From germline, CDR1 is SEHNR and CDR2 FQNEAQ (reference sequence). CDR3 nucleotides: TGTGCCAGCAGCCGCACGGGATCCGGGGAGCTGTTTTTT. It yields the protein CASSRTGSGELFF.

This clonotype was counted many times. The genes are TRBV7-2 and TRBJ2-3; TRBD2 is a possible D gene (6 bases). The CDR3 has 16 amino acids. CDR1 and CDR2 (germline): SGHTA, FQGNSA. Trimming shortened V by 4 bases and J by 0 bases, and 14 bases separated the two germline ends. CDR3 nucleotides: TGTGCCAGCAGCTCGAGGGGTAGCGGAAGCACAGATACGCAGTATTTT. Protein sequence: CASSSRGSGSTDTQYF.

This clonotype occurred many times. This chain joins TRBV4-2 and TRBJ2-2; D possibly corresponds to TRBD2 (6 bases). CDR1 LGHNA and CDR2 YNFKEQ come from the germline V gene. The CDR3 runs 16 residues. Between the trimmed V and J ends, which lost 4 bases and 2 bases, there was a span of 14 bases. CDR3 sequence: CASSPRGEVNTGELFF. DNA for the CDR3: TGTGCCAGCAGCCCCCGCGGGGAGGTAAACACCGGGGAGCTGTTTTTT.

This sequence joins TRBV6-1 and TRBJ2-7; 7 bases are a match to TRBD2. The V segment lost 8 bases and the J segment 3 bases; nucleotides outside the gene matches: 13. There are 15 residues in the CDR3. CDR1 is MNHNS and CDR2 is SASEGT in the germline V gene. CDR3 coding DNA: TGTGCCAGCTTACCCTGGGAGCGGGGTCTCTACGAGCAGTACTTC. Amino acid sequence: CASLPWERGLYEQYF.

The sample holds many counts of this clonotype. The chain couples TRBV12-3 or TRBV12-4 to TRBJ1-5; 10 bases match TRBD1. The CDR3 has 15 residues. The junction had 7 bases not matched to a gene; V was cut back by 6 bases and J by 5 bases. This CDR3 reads CASRMGGQGYQPQHF. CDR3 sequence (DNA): TGTGCCAGCAGGATGGGGGGACAGGGGTATCAGCCCCAGCATTTT.

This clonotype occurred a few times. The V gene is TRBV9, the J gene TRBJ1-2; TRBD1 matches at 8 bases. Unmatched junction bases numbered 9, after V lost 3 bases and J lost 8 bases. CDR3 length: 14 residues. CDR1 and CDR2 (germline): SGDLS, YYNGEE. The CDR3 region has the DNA TGTGCCAGCAGCGCCTCACAGGGGGACGACGGCTACACCTTC. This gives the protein CASSASQGDDGYTF.

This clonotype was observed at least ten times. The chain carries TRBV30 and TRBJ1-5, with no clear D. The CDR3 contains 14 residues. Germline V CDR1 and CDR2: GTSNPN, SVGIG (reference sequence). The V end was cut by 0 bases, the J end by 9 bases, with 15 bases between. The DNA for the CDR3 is TGTGCCTGGAGTGTAGGGCAGAGAGCAGGGCCCCAGCATTTT. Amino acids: CAWSVGQRAGPQHF.

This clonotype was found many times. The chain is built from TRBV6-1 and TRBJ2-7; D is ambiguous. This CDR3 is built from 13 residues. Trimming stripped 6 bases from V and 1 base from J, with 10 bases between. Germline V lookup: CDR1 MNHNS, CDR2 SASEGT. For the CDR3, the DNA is TGTGCCAGCAGCTTGACATATTCCTACGAGCAGTACTTC. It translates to CASSLTYSYEQYF.

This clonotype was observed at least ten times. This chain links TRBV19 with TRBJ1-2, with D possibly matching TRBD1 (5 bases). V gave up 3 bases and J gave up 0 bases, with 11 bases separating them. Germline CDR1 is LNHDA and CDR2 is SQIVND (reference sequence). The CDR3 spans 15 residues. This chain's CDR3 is CASSIPHRPNYGYTF. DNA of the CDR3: TGTGCCAGTAGTATTCCCCACAGGCCTAACTATGGCTACACCTTC.